The 8 T cell receptor beta chains below were found in one sample sequenced in a study of T-cell reconstitution after alpha-beta-depleted transplantation in children. Construction of the TCRbeta library involved unique molecular identifiers. Using its own MiXCR run on the PCR reads, TCRdb lists one record per CDR3 protein. Of about 610,000 distinct CDR3 sequences detected, approximately 30% appear once; the ten largest clones hold 35% to 40%. The specimen was PBMCs, collected before TCRalphabeta/CD19-depleted stem cell transplant. All receptors come from a boy under two years old with Wiskott-Aldrich syndrome, due to receive a stem cell transplant.

This clonotype was picked up one time. The CDR3 coding sequence is TGCGCCAGCAGCCCCCAAACGAACACCGGGGAGCTGTTTTTT. Its translation: CASSPQTNTGELFF. V gene TRBV5-1 combines with J gene TRBJ2-2; D not resolved. Looked up from germline, CDR1 is SGHRS and CDR2 is YFSETQ. CDR3 length: 14 amino acids. V was cut by 4 bases and J by 0 bases, with 7 bases left in between.

In DNA, the CDR3 is TGTGCCAGCAGTTTAGCCGTGGCGGGAGGTTCCTACGAGCAGTACTTC. Translation gives CASSLAVAGGSYEQYF. The V call is TRBV12-3 or TRBV12-4, the J call TRBJ2-7, with 8 bases that match TRBD2. CDR3 length: 16 amino acids. After removal of 0 bases from V and 1 base from J, the junction contained 5 bases not matched to a gene.

This chain links TRBV20-1 with TRBJ2-1; 8 nucleotides agree with TRBD2. This CDR3 is built from 15 residues. Germline lookup yields CDR1 DFQATT and CDR2 SNEGSKA (reference sequence). The J segment lost 0 bases and the V segment lost 6 bases, leaving 7 bases of the junction unmatched. The CDR3 spells CSAPPLAVSYNEQFF. CDR3 nucleotides: TGCAGTGCCCCCCCACTAGCGGTCTCCTACAATGAGCAGTTCTTC.

J is TRBJ1-1 and V is TRBV5-1; no clear D gene. The germline V gene encodes CDR1 SGHRS and CDR2 YFSETQ. Between the trimmed V and J ends, which lost 1 base and 1 base, there was a span of 17 bases. This CDR3 has 17 amino acids. The CDR3 region has the DNA TGCGCCAGCAGCTTGCGGTTTAGAACGGACGGGAACACTGAAGCTTTCTTT. Encoded protein: CASSLRFRTDGNTEAFF.

This clonotype showed up just a few times. The CDR3 region has the DNA TGTGCCAGCAGACCACAGGGACTAGCCAAAAACATTCAGTACTTC. It specifies CASRPQGLAKNIQYF. The chain uses TRBV28 and TRBJ2-4, with D perhaps given as TRBD1 or TRBD2 (6 bases each). V lost 6 bases, J lost 0 bases, and 12 bases lay in between. The germline V gene encodes CDR1 MDHEN and CDR2 SYDVKM. The CDR3 extends over 15 amino acids.

The rearrangement joins TRBV12-5 to TRBJ2-1, with 8 bases identical to TRBD2. The J segment lost 9 bases and the V segment lost 2 bases, leaving 12 bases of the junction unmatched. The germline V gene has CDR1 LGHNT and CDR2 FRNRAP. CDR3 size: 16 residues. CDR3 sequence: CASGLRGLGTGSEQFF. CDR3 nucleotides: TGTGCTAGTGGTTTGAGGGGACTAGGGACGGGGAGTGAGCAGTTCTTC. Drawing the rest from reference TRBV12-5 and TRBJ2-1, the complete variable domain is DARVTQTPRHKVTEMGQEVTMRCQPILGHNTVFWYRQTMMQGLELLAYFRNRAPLDDSGMPKDRFSAEMPDATLATLKIQPSEPRDSAVYFCASGLRGLGTGSEQFFGPGTRLTVL.

Only a few counts were recorded for this clonotype. The chain employs TRBV27 and TRBJ1-5; 7 nucleotides match TRBD1. This CDR3 is 15 amino acids long. Germline V gene data show CDR1 as MNHEY and CDR2 as SMNVEV (reference sequence). V was clipped by 5 bases and J by 5 bases; unmatched bases: 9. The CDR3 spells CASSRTNRGDQPQHF. The CDR3 nucleotides are TGTGCCAGCAGTCGGACTAACAGGGGCGATCAGCCCCAGCATTTT.

There are a few counts of this clonotype. J is TRBJ2-3 and V is TRBV5-1, with 7 bases fitting TRBD1. CDR1 SGHRS and CDR2 YFSETQ come from the germline V gene. The CDR3 covers 15 residues. Germline trimming cut 7 bases from V and 0 bases from J; bases unmatched to any gene: 8. The CDR3 bases are TGCGCCAGCCGACAGGGAACTTATAGCACAGATACGCAGTATTTT. Encoded protein: CASRQGTYSTDTQYF.